The 32 T cell receptor beta chains presented below share a single source sample, sequenced in a study of vaccination and CD4 T cells after COVID-19. Treatment in this sample: roughly 10-day PBMC culture with coronavirus spike peptide pools or control peptides (ViraFEST assay). Before the COVID-19 pandemic (2011-2018), CD4+ T cells were obtained from the unexposed donor. No antigen has been assigned to these receptors. Once obtained from cultured CD4+ T cells, the DNA was sequenced using the Oncomine TCR Beta short-read assay. One entry per CDR3 protein, called by TCRdb with MiXCR from the PCR reads. The repertoire holds some 6,000 distinct CDR3 sequences, around 25% seen once, with approximately 18% in the top ten. The sample taken for sequencing was CD4+ T cells from blood, cultured in vitro. These receptors came from a human donor in good health.

This clonotype was seen a handful of times. The chain has TRBV6-5 and TRBJ1-5; 9 bases match TRBD1. This CDR3 is built from 15 residues. Germline loops: CDR1 MNHEY, CDR2 SVGAGI. The V gene end was trimmed by 4 bases and the J gene end by 3 bases; junction bases not matched to a gene: 4. The DNA for the CDR3 is TGTGCCAGCAGTTTCCGGACAGGGGTCAATCAGCCCCAGCATTTT. This sequence encodes CASSFRTGVNQPQHF.

By proportion, this clonotype is medium-sized. The rearrangement links TRBV10-1 to TRBJ1-2; a weak D match, TRBD1 (6 bases). V lost 6 bases, J lost 4 bases, and 12 bases lay in between. Germline values: CDR1 WNHNN, CDR2 SYGVQD (reference sequence). There are 13 residues in the CDR3. The CDR3, as DNA: TGCGCCAGCAGCCCAGGGGACGGCTATGGCTACACCTTC. It is translated as CASSPGDGYGYTF.

V gene TRBV7-2 combines with J gene TRBJ2-2; the D is unclear. The CDR3 is made up of 14 amino acids. Per the germline V gene, CDR1 is SGHTA and CDR2 is FQGNSA. Deletions cut 5 bases from V and 3 bases from J, with 10 bases between. The CDR3 reads CASSLRPDTGELFF. The CDR3 nucleotides read TGTGCCAGCAGCCTCAGACCAGACACCGGGGAGCTGTTTTTT.

This clonotype was seen a handful of times. The rearrangement uses TRBV6-1 and TRBJ2-7; D unclear. Between the trimmed V and J ends, which lost 6 bases and 4 bases, there was a span of 10 bases. Germline-derived CDR1 and CDR2 are MNHNS and SASEGT. The length of the CDR3 is 12 residues. CDR3 DNA: TGTGCCAGCAGCCGGAATTTGTACGAGCAGTACTTC. Translated, it gives CASSRNLYEQYF.

A few counts support this clonotype. The chain is built from TRBV29-1 and TRBJ1-2; perhaps TRBD1 as D (6 bases). The CDR3 consists of 12 residues. Germline V gene lookup returns CDR1 SQVTM and CDR2 ANQGSEA. Trimming pared 4 bases from V and 4 bases from J, leaving 10 bases between. The CDR3 reads CSVGVTGYGYTF. The CDR3 DNA reads as TGCAGCGTTGGAGTGACAGGCTATGGCTACACCTTC.

The sample holds a few counts of this clonotype. The V gene is TRBV7-8, the J gene TRBJ2-3; D gene unclear. The germline gives CDR1 SGHVS, CDR2 FQNEAQ. Trimming cost V 3 bases and J 4 bases, with 2 bases left between them. The CDR3 consists of 11 residues. CDR3 in amino acids: CASSFSDTQYF. The CDR3, as DNA: TGTGCCAGCAGCTTCTCAGATACGCAGTATTTT.

The J gene is TRBJ1-5, the V gene TRBV19; D remains unclear. Per the germline V gene, CDR1 is LNHDA and CDR2 is SQIVND (reference sequence). The CDR3 runs to 14 residues. Trimming left V 4 bases short and J 1 base short, with 8 bases between. This chain's CDR3 is CASSTMGSNQPQHF. CDR3 nucleotides: TGTGCCAGTAGTACAATGGGAAGCAATCAGCCCCAGCATTTT.

Within the sample, this clonotype is medium-sized. V is TRBV10-2 and J is TRBJ1-2, with 8 bases identical to TRBD1. Trimming removed 9 bases from V and 8 bases from J; junction bases left unmatched: 8. CDR3 length: 12 residues. Germline V gene data show CDR1 as WSHSY and CDR2 as SAAADI. The CDR3 region has the DNA TGCGCCAGTAGCCCAGGGGGCCAAGGCTACACCTTC. Translated, it gives CASSPGGQGYTF.

This chain links TRBV5-6 with TRBJ2-5; 7 bases are shared with TRBD1. Per germline, CDR1 SGHDT and CDR2 YYEEEE. The CDR3 spans 14 residues. With V trimmed by 5 bases and J by 4 bases, 8 bases remained unmatched. CDR3 in DNA: TGTGCCAGCAGACCCGGGACAGTAGGAGAGACCCAGTACTTC. Translation: CASRPGTVGETQYF. The variable domain in full, completed from reference TRBV5-6 and TRBJ2-5, reads DAGVTQSPTHLIKTRGQQVTLRCSPKSGHDTVSWYQQALGQGPQFIFQYYEEEERQRGNFPDRFSGHQFPNYSSELNVNALLLGDSALYLCASRPGTVGETQYFGPGTRLLVL.

This clonotype is medium-sized (0.01 to 0.1%) by share. This chain connects TRBV6-1 to TRBJ1-5; D is undetermined. Germline V gene data show CDR1 as MNHNS and CDR2 as SASEGT. CDR3 length: 14 residues. V lost 4 bases and J lost 2, with 9 bases in between. The CDR3 loop is CASSADWGNQPQHF. Written as DNA, the CDR3 is TGTGCCAGCAGTGCTGACTGGGGCAATCAGCCCCAGCATTTT.

In its sample, this clonotype was seen a few times. The genes are TRBV25-1 and TRBJ1-1; possible D gene TRBD1, 5 bases. V was trimmed by 4 bases and J by 1 base, leaving 10 bases between them. This CDR3 has 14 residues. Germline V gene data show CDR1 as MGHDK and CDR2 as SYGVNS. Written as DNA, the CDR3 is TGTGCCAGCAGTGTTGACAGCTCGAACACTGAAGCTTTCTTT. It yields the protein CASSVDSSNTEAFF.

This clonotype was detected only a few times. V gene TRBV19 combines with J gene TRBJ1-2, with D possibly being TRBD1 (6 bases). Deletions cut 5 bases from V and 4 bases from J, with 14 bases between. The CDR3 spans 14 residues. CDR1 LNHDA and CDR2 SQIVND come from the germline V gene (reference sequence). CDR3 in amino acids: CASSRPDRLYGYTF. The DNA for the CDR3 is TGTGCCAGTAGTCGACCGGACAGACTCTATGGCTACACCTTC.

J is TRBJ2-4 and V is TRBV20-1; TRBD1 aligns across 9 bases. Germline V gene lookup returns CDR1 DFQATT and CDR2 SNEGSKA (reference sequence). The CDR3 has 12 amino acids. The V and J ends lost 6 bases and 8 bases, in that order; junction bases with no gene match: 5. CDR3 in amino acids: CSARTGVDIQYF. DNA of the CDR3: TGCAGTGCCAGGACAGGGGTAGACATTCAGTACTTC.

The chain couples TRBV19 to TRBJ2-5, with a weak D call TRBD1 (5 bases). The ends were cut back, 6 bases at V and 1 base at J, with 9 bases in the middle. The CDR3 runs 13 residues. Germline values: CDR1 LNHDA, CDR2 SQIVND (reference sequence). CDR3 DNA: TGTGCCAGTAGGCGTAGGGGCCAAGAGACCCAGTACTTC. Translation: CASRRRGQETQYF.

The chain couples TRBV6-1 to TRBJ2-2; D is undetermined. Germline CDR1 and CDR2: MNHNS and SASEGT. V lost 6 bases and J 1 base, leaving 9 bases between the germline ends. The CDR3 contains 14 residues. The CDR3 nucleotides are TGTGCCAGCAGGGATACACGGAACACCGGGGAGCTGTTTTTT. This codes for CASRDTRNTGELFF.

By its share, this clonotype is medium-sized. This rearrangement joins TRBV27 to TRBJ1-6; possibly TRBD1 for D (5 bases). The V and J ends lost 2 bases and 13 bases respectively, with 12 bases between them. Germline CDR1 is MNHEY and CDR2 is SMNVEV (reference sequence). The CDR3 is 13 residues long. The CDR3 DNA reads as TGTGCCAGCAGTTTAGGGGGACTCTCCCCCCTCCACTTT. Amino acid sequence: CASSLGGLSPLHF.

This clonotype was detected only a few times. This chain uses TRBV20-1 with TRBJ2-1; 12 bases match TRBD2. CDR3 length: 15 amino acids. J gave up 5 bases and V 5 bases, and 7 bases lay outside the gene matches. Germline loops: CDR1 DFQATT, CDR2 SNEGSKA (reference sequence). CDR3 loop: CSAARLAGANNEQFF. As DNA, the CDR3 is TGCAGTGCTGCCCGACTAGCGGGGGCCAACAATGAGCAGTTCTTC.

This clonotype was counted a few times. The chain employs TRBV7-2 and TRBJ1-5; D is unresolved. Trimming cost V 1 base and J 5 bases, with 12 bases left between them. The CDR3 consists of 15 residues. Per germline, CDR1 SGHTA and CDR2 FQGNSA. The CDR3 DNA reads TGTGCCAGCAGCTTAGTCACTTCACCGGATCAGCCCCAGCATTTT. It codes for CASSLVTSPDQPQHF.

The rearrangement joins TRBV6-5 to TRBJ1-2; tentatively, D is TRBD1 (5 bases). The CDR3 consists of 14 residues. CDR1 and CDR2 from the germline V gene are MNHEY and SVGAGI. The V and J ends lost 2 bases and 1 base respectively, with 8 bases between them. The CDR3 spells CASSYDSGNYGYTF. CDR3 nucleotide sequence: TGTGCCAGCAGTTACGACAGTGGTAACTATGGCTACACCTTC.

V usage is TRBV29-1 and J usage is TRBJ1-4; D gene ambiguous. The ends were cut back, 6 bases at V and 3 bases at J, with 2 bases in the middle. The CDR3 runs 10 residues. Looked up from germline, CDR1 is SQVTM and CDR2 is ANQGSEA. CDR3 nucleotide sequence: TGCAGCGTCGCTAATGAAAAACTGTTTTTT. Its translation: CSVANEKLFF.

By sample share, this clonotype is medium-sized. The V call is TRBV5-1, the J call TRBJ1-6; 9 bases are shared with TRBD1. Germline V gene data show CDR1 as SGHRS and CDR2 as YFSETQ. CDR3 length: 16 amino acids. Trimming removed 0 bases from V and 4 bases from J; junction bases left unmatched: 2. The CDR3 here is CASSLAGTGYNSPLHF. The DNA of the CDR3 is TGCGCCAGCAGCTTGGCCGGGACAGGGTATAATTCACCCCTCCACTTT. Full variable domain (outside the CDR3, taken from reference TRBV5-1 and TRBJ1-6): KAGVTQTPRYLIKTRGQQVTLSCSPISGHRSVSWYQQTPGQGLQFLFEYFSETQRNKGNFPGRFSGRQFSNSRSEMNVSTLELGDSALYLCASSLAGTGYNSPLHFGNGTRLTVT.

The chain is built from TRBV7-9 and TRBJ2-2; 14 bases match TRBD2. V was pared by 5 bases and J by 5 bases, with 4 bases of the junction left unmatched. CDR1 and CDR2 (germline): SEHNR, FQNEAQ (reference sequence). CDR3 length: 16 residues. Written as DNA, the CDR3 is TGTGCCAGCAGCAATCGACTAGCGGGGGGGACCGGGGAGCTGTTTTTT. Encoded protein: CASSNRLAGGTGELFF.

This chain connects TRBV7-3 to TRBJ2-7; a possible D gene is TRBD2 (6 bases). This CDR3 spans 14 amino acids. The germline gives CDR1 SGHTA, CDR2 FQGTGA. Trimming shortened V by 2 bases and J by 4 bases, and 12 bases separated the two germline ends. CDR3 bases: TGTGCCAGCAGCTTATATTTCGGAGGGTACGAGCAGTACTTC. Translation: CASSLYFGGYEQYF.

There are a few counts of this clonotype. V and J are TRBV5-6 and TRBJ1-2, with D perhaps TRBD1 (5 bases). This CDR3 is built from 13 residues. The germline V gene encodes CDR1 SGHDT and CDR2 YYEEEE. Trimming cost V 4 bases and J 4 bases, with 11 bases left between them. CDR3 DNA: TGTGCCAGCAGCCATTCCGGGGCCTATGGCTACACCTTC. Protein: CASSHSGAYGYTF.

The chain links TRBV5-1 to TRBJ2-1; 15 positions agree with TRBD2. The CDR3 spans 16 residues. Germline loops: CDR1 SGHRS, CDR2 YFSETQ. V trimming: 4 bases; J trimming: 6 bases; junction bases outside the gene matches: 5. This chain's CDR3 is CASSPRTSGGANEQFF. CDR3 in DNA: TGCGCCAGCAGCCCTAGGACTAGCGGGGGGGCCAATGAGCAGTTCTTC.

This sequence joins TRBV6-4 and TRBJ2-2, with no clear D. Trimming pared 0 bases from V and 6 bases from J, leaving 5 bases between. Germline V gives CDR1 MRHNA, CDR2 SNTAGT. The CDR3 spans 13 residues. The DNA of the CDR3 is TGTGCCAGCAGTGACTCGCAGGCCGGGGAGCTGTTTTTT. Protein sequence: CASSDSQAGELFF.

The chain links TRBV6-1 to TRBJ1-2; D is unresolved. Germline loops: CDR1 MNHNS, CDR2 SASEGT. This CDR3 is built from 15 residues. V was shortened by 5 bases and J by 6 bases, with 19 bases between the two germline ends. The DNA of the CDR3 is TGTGCCAGCAGTCCCACCACTCGAAGGGATAATGGCTACACCTTC. Its translation: CASSPTTRRDNGYTF.

This clonotype was seen just once. V usage is TRBV2 and J usage is TRBJ1-2; D unclear. Germline CDR1 is SNHLY and CDR2 is FYNNEI. The ends were cut back, 7 bases at V and 1 base at J, with 10 bases in the middle. The CDR3 extends over 13 amino acids. The CDR3: CASNQDGNYGYTF. The CDR3 bases are TGTGCCAGCAACCAGGATGGTAACTATGGCTACACCTTC.

This clonotype was seen more than once but under ten times. CDR3: CASSMSRDRVYEQYF. The CDR3 region has the DNA TGTGCCAGTAGTATGTCCCGGGACAGGGTCTACGAGCAGTACTTC. The genes are TRBV19 and TRBJ2-7; 9 positions match TRBD1. V gave up 3 bases and J gave up 3 bases; unmatched junction bases: 6. Germline CDR1 is LNHDA and CDR2 is SQIVND (reference sequence). CDR3 length: 15 residues.

This clonotype came up a few times. The chain joins TRBV6-2 or TRBV6-3 to TRBJ2-3, with 9 bases identical to TRBD1. This CDR3 is 16 amino acids long. With V trimmed by 2 bases and J by 1 base, 4 bases remained unmatched. Germline loops: CDR1 MNHEY, CDR2 SVGEGT. CDR3 region: CASSYVGQGGTDTQYF. The CDR3 DNA follows: TGTGCCAGCAGTTACGTGGGACAGGGAGGCACAGATACGCAGTATTTT.

This clonotype rates as medium-sized. The rearrangement links TRBV6-1 to TRBJ2-7, with D possibly TRBD2 on 5 matching bases. The CDR3 extends over 16 amino acids. Germline assignment: CDR1 MNHNS and CDR2 SASEGT. Trimming took off 7 bases at V and 1 base at J, with 20 bases between the two ends. CDR3: CASTPLVAGGSYEQYF. DNA for the CDR3: TGTGCCAGCACCCCACTAGTGGCGGGCGGTTCCTACGAGCAGTACTTC.

This chain connects TRBV29-1 to TRBJ2-5; 15 nucleotides agree with TRBD2. Germline lookup yields CDR1 SQVTM and CDR2 ANQGSEA. The V and J ends lost 3 bases and 7 bases, in that order; junction bases with no gene match: 9. This CDR3 is 16 amino acids long. DNA of the CDR3: TGCAGCGTTGATACGCGGACTAGCGGGGGGGTGGTGACCCAGTACTTC. It specifies CSVDTRTSGGVVTQYF.